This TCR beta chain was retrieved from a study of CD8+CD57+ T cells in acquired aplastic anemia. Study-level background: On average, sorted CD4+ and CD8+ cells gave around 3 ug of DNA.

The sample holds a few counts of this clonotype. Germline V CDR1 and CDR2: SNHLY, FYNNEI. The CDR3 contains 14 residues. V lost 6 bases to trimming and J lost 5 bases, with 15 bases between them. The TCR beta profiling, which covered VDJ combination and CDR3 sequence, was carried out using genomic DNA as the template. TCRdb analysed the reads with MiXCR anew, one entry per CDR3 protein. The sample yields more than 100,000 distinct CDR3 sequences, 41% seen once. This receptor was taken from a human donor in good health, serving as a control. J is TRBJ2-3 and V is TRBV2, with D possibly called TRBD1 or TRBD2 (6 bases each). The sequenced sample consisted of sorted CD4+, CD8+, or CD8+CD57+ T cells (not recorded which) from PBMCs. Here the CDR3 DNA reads TGTGCCAGCAGAGGGGGGATGGACAAAGATACGCAGTATTTT. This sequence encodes CASRGGMDKDTQYF.